The 24 T cell receptor beta chains in this list originate from one sample, sequenced in a study of cytomegalovirus exposure and HLA in healthy donors. With 60 Vbeta and 13 Jbeta primers, the PCR was carried out. Generated by immunoSEQ multiplex PCR, the TCRdb table keeps only in-frame clones and is missing some. The listing records around 130,000 clones. Sequenced input: PBMCs. The origin of the receptors is a woman aged 60-75 years in good health and CMV-seronegative.

Written as DNA, the CDR3 is TGTGCCAGCAGTTACGCCATAGGAACAGGTACCGGCTACACCTTC. Residues: CASSYAIGTGTGYTF. The chain couples TRBV6-5 to TRBJ1-2; D is possibly TRBD1 (5 bases). V was clipped by 2 bases and J by 8 bases, with 18 bases between them. This CDR3 comprises 15 residues. Germline V lookup: CDR1 MNHEY, CDR2 SVGAGI.

The chain has TRBV10-3 and TRBJ2-3; D call uncertain. Germline V gene sequence: CDR1 ENHRY, CDR2 SYGVKD. V lost 2 bases and J lost 3, with 6 bases in between. The CDR3 consists of 13 residues. The CDR3 bases are TGTGCCATCAGTGAGCAGGCGACAGATACGCAGTATTTT. As protein: CAISEQATDTQYF.

In regard to this clone: Other DNA sequences in the same sample also yield this CDR3. V and J are TRBV6-1 and TRBJ1-3; TRBD1 is a possible D gene (6 bases). Deletions cut 8 bases from V and 4 bases from J, with 18 bases between. The CDR3 totals 15 residues. Germline values: CDR1 MNHNS, CDR2 SASEGT. CDR3: CASEPGQQTGNTIYF. For the CDR3, the DNA is TGTGCCAGCGAACCGGGACAACAGACAGGAAACACCATATATTTT.

V and J are TRBV28 and TRBJ2-7; perhaps TRBD2 as D (5 bases). This CDR3 is 13 amino acids long. CDR1 is MDHEN, CDR2 SYDVKM, per germline. V was shortened by 10 bases and J by 0 bases, with 13 bases between the two germline ends. For the CDR3, the DNA is TGTGCCACCGGCGGGCCTCTCTCCTACGAGCAGTACTTC. Translating it yields CATGGPLSYEQYF.

The rearrangement links TRBV9 to TRBJ2-1; TRBD2 is a possible D gene (6 bases). V was clipped by 3 bases and J by 4 bases, with 14 bases between them. CDR3 size: 15 residues. The V gene's germline CDR1 is SGDLS and CDR2 YYNGEE. The CDR3 region is CASSAGDGVYNEQFF. The CDR3 coding sequence is TGTGCCAGCAGCGCGGGGGACGGAGTATACAATGAGCAGTTCTTC.

This chain connects TRBV19 to TRBJ2-5; D not resolved. Germline V gene data show CDR1 as LNHDA and CDR2 as SQIVND (reference sequence). This CDR3 has 14 residues. Trimming removed 3 bases from V and 3 bases from J, with 11 bases in between. CDR3 in amino acids: CASSMWAGKETQYF. As DNA, the CDR3 is TGTGCCAGTAGTATGTGGGCAGGCAAAGAGACCCAGTACTTC.

V gene TRBV6-6 combines with J gene TRBJ2-2, with TRBD1 as a possible D gene (7 bases). The germline V gene has CDR1 MNHNY and CDR2 SVGAGI (reference sequence). The V and J ends lost 5 bases and 6 bases respectively, with 16 bases between them. The CDR3 has 15 residues. Here the CDR3 DNA reads TGTGCCAGCAGTATAAGGGGGCGGGATGCCGGGGAGCTGTTTTTT. Protein sequence: CASSIRGRDAGELFF.

The V call is TRBV4-2, the J call TRBJ1-5; D gene ambiguous. Per the germline V gene, CDR1 is LGHNA and CDR2 is YNFKEQ. V was shortened by 0 bases and J by 6 bases, with 6 bases between the two germline ends. The CDR3 extends over 13 amino acids. The CDR3, as DNA: TGTGCCAGCAGCCAAGATTTGAGTCAGCCCCAGCATTTT. Translating it yields CASSQDLSQPQHF.

This chain connects TRBV7-9 to TRBJ1-5; D is uncertain. Trimming shortened V by 0 bases and J by 4 bases, and 7 bases separated the two germline ends. The CDR3 extends over 14 amino acids. CDR1 is SEHNR, CDR2 FQNEAQ, per germline (reference sequence). DNA of the CDR3: TGTGCCAGCAGCTTAGCGACAAGTAATCAGCCCCAGCATTTT. It encodes CASSLATSNQPQHF.

The chain carries TRBV5-1 and TRBJ2-2; 9 nucleotides line up with TRBD2. With 6 bases clipped from V and 6 bases from J, the junction kept 12 bases outside the gene matches. CDR1 is SGHRS, CDR2 YFSETQ, per germline. The CDR3 has 16 residues. As DNA, the CDR3 is TGCGCCAGCAAAAGGAAGCGGGAGGAGTTGGCCGGGGAGCTGTTTTTT. Protein product: CASKRKREELAGELFF.

This sequence joins TRBV7-8 and TRBJ2-1; D gene uncertain. Germline V lookup: CDR1 SGHVS, CDR2 FQNEAQ. The CDR3 loop spans 18 amino acids. V was trimmed by 2 bases and J by 1 base, leaving 18 bases between them. The CDR3 nucleotides are TGTGCCAGCAGCTTACAAGCGACCGGGTTCCTATCCTACAATGAGCAGTTCTTC. This translates into CASSLQATGFLSYNEQFF.

This chain uses TRBV19 with TRBJ2-3; a weak D match, TRBD1 (6 bases). Trimming took 4 bases from V and 1 from J, leaving 15 bases between them. CDR1 is LNHDA and CDR2 is SQIVND in the germline V gene (reference sequence). CDR3 length equals 16 residues. CDR3 residues: CASSNPGDSGTDTQYF. In DNA form, the CDR3 reads TGTGCCAGTAGTAACCCAGGGGATTCCGGCACAGATACGCAGTATTTT.

V gene TRBV27 combines with J gene TRBJ2-7; D gene uncertain. The CDR3 runs to 13 residues. From germline, CDR1 is MNHEY and CDR2 SMNVEV (reference sequence). V lost 2 bases and J lost 7, with 12 bases in between. CDR3 region: CASSLGSRGEQYF. In nucleotides, the CDR3 is TGTGCCAGCAGTTTAGGTAGTCGAGGAGAGCAGTACTTC.

The chain joins TRBV5-4 to TRBJ2-7, with TRBD2 matching over 10 bases. The germline V gene encodes CDR1 SGHNT and CDR2 YYREEE (reference sequence). The CDR3 runs to 14 residues. The V segment lost 5 bases and the J segment 4 bases; nucleotides outside the gene matches: 6. CDR3 residues: CASSRTSGIYEQYF. For the CDR3, the DNA is TGTGCCAGCAGTCGGACTAGCGGAATTTACGAGCAGTACTTC.

The rearrangement links TRBV18 to TRBJ1-5, with D unresolved. Trimming took off 4 bases at V and 6 bases at J, with 7 bases between the two ends. Germline-derived CDR1 and CDR2 are KGHSH and LQKENI. The CDR3 spans 12 residues. The CDR3 coding sequence is TGTGCCAGCTCACGGGAGGCTCAGCCCCAGCATTTT. Amino acid sequence: CASSREAQPQHF.

The CDR3 region has the DNA TGTGCCACCAGCCCCGGACAAGTCGCATTCCCCCAGCATTTT. Its translation: CATSPGQVAFPQHF. The chain couples TRBV15 to TRBJ1-5; maybe TRBD1 (5 bases). The germline V and J ends were trimmed by 5 bases and 10 bases, with 18 bases remaining between them. Germline V gene sequence: CDR1 LNHNV, CDR2 YYDKDF (reference sequence). CDR3 length: 14 residues.

The chain couples TRBV5-5 to TRBJ1-1; tentatively, D is TRBD1 (5 bases). Germline-derived CDR1 and CDR2 are SGHKS and YYEKEE (reference sequence). This CDR3 comprises 18 residues. V was trimmed by 0 bases and J by 3 bases, leaving 21 bases between them. CDR3 in DNA: TGTGCCAGCAGCTTGGCCCGGGGGGAGGCACTAAGGTACACTGAAGCTTTCTTT. Translation: CASSLARGEALRYTEAFF.

The chain combines TRBV2 with TRBJ2-5; D gene ambiguous. Germline lookup yields CDR1 SNHLY and CDR2 FYNNEI. V gave up 5 bases and J gave up 2 bases, with 6 bases separating them. The CDR3 has 12 residues. Here the CDR3 DNA reads TGTGCCAGCAGTTCCCTTCAAGAGACCCAGTACTTC. Protein product: CASSSLQETQYF.

The rearrangement links TRBV4-1 to TRBJ1-4, with TRBD1 as a possible D gene (5 bases). The CDR3 contains 14 residues. Germline V gene data show CDR1 as MGHRA and CDR2 as YSYEKL. V was trimmed by 4 bases and J by 5 bases, leaving 11 bases between them. CDR3 in DNA: TGCGCCAGCAGCCCGACGACAGTGAATGAAAAACTGTTTTTT. Its protein product is CASSPTTVNEKLFF.

This rearrangement joins TRBV27 to TRBJ2-7; 14 bases agree with TRBD2. Germline V gene sequence: CDR1 MNHEY, CDR2 SMNVEV (reference sequence). V gave up 6 bases and J gave up 5 bases; unmatched junction bases: 12. The CDR3 loop spans 17 amino acids. CDR3 nucleotides: TGTGCCAGCAGAAAACACACCGGGACTAGCGGGAGTCACGAGCAGTACTTC. It codes for CASRKHTGTSGSHEQYF.

The J gene is TRBJ1-1, the V gene TRBV6-1; D is unresolved. V lost 0 bases, J lost 4 bases, and 15 bases lay in between. Germline-derived CDR1 and CDR2 are MNHNS and SASEGT. The CDR3 extends over 16 amino acids. The CDR3 here is CASSEAAASAGTEAFF. The DNA of the CDR3 is TGTGCCAGCAGTGAAGCGGCAGCATCGGCGGGCACTGAAGCTTTCTTT.

J is TRBJ1-1 and V is TRBV9, with D uncertain. From germline, CDR1 is SGDLS and CDR2 YYNGEE. The CDR3 length is 13 residues. V shed 4 bases and J shed 1 base, with 8 bases lying between them. This CDR3 is CASSSAGNTEAFF. For the CDR3, the DNA is TGTGCCAGCAGCTCCGCAGGGAACACTGAAGCTTTCTTT.

The chain joins TRBV29-1 to TRBJ1-2; the D gene is possibly TRBD1 (6 bases). This CDR3 spans 13 amino acids. V was pared by 8 bases and J by 8 bases, with 21 bases between. Germline CDR1 reads SQVTM; CDR2 reads ANQGSEA. The CDR3 coding sequence is TGCAGCACTCTGTCTGGGGGCTTAGACGGCTACACCTTC. Protein sequence: CSTLSGGLDGYTF.

The gene calls are TRBV5-5 and TRBJ1-5; possible D gene TRBD1, 5 bases. CDR1 and CDR2 from the germline V gene are SGHKS and YYEKEE (reference sequence). The CDR3 is 17 residues long. The V end was cut by 3 bases, the J end by 3 bases, with 19 bases between. Here the CDR3 reads CASSWRGSGGTNQPQHF. Here the CDR3 DNA reads TGTGCCAGCAGCTGGCGGGGGTCAGGCGGTACCAATCAGCCCCAGCATTTT. The full variable domain, its missing parts supplied by reference TRBV5-5 and TRBJ1-5, is DAGVTQSPTHLIKTRGQQVTLRCSPISGHKSVSWYQQVLGQGPQFIFQYYEKEERGRGNFPDRFSARQFPNYSSELNVNALLLGDSALYLCASSWRGSGGTNQPQHFGDGTRLSIL.